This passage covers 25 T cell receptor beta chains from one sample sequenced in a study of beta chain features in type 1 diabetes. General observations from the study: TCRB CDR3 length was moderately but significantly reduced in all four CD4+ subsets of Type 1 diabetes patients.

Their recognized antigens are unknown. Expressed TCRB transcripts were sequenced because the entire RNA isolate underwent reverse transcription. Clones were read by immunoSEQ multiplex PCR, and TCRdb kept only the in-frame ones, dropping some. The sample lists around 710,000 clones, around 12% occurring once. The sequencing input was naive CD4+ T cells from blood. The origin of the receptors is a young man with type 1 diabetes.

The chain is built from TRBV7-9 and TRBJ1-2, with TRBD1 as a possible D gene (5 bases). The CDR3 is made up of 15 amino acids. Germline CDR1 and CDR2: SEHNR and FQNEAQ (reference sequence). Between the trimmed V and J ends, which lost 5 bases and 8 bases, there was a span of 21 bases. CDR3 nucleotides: TGTGCCAGCAGCCAACTACAGACGGGGCGACTCGGCTACACCTTC. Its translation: CASSQLQTGRLGYTF.

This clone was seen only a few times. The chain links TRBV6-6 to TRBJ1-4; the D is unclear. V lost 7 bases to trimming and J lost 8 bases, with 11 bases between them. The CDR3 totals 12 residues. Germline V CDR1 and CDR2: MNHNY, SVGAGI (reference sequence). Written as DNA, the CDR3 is TGTGCCAGCAATAGGAGATTGGAAAAACTGTTTTTT. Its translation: CASNRRLEKLFF.

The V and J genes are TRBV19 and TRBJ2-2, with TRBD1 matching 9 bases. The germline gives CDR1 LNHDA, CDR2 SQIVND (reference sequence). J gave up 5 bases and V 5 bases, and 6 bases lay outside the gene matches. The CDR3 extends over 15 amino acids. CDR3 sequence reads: CASSVRDRETGELFF. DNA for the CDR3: TGTGCCAGTAGTGTGAGGGACAGGGAAACCGGGGAGCTGTTTTTT. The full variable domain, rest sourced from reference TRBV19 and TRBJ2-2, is DGGITQSPKYLFRKEGQNVTLSCEQNLNHDAMYWYRQDPGQGLRLIYYSQIVNDFQKGDIAEGYSVSREKKESFPLTVTSAQKNPTAFYLCASSVRDRETGELFFGEGSRLTVL.

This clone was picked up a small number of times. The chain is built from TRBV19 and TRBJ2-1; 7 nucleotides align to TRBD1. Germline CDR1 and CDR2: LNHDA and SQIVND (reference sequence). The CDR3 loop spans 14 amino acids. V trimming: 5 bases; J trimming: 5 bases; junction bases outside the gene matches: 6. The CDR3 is CASSPGQQNNEQFF. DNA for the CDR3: TGTGCCAGTAGTCCGGGACAGCAGAACAATGAGCAGTTCTTC.

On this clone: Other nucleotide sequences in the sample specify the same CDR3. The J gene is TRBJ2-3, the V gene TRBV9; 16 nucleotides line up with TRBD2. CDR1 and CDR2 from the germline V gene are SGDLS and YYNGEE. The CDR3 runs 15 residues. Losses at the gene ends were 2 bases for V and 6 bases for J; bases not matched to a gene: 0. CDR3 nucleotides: TGTGCCAGCAGCGTGGGACTAGCGGGAGGGGATACGCAGTATTTT. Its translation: CASSVGLAGGDTQYF.

The CDR3 DNA sequence: TGTGCCAGCAGCCAAGAAACCAGCGGGGTAGAGACCCAGTACTTC. Translating it yields CASSQETSGVETQYF. J is TRBJ2-5 and V is TRBV4-2, with TRBD2 matching 7 bases. Germline CDR1 and CDR2: LGHNA and YNFKEQ. Losses at the gene ends were 0 bases for V and 4 bases for J; bases not matched to a gene: 5. This CDR3 is built from 15 residues.

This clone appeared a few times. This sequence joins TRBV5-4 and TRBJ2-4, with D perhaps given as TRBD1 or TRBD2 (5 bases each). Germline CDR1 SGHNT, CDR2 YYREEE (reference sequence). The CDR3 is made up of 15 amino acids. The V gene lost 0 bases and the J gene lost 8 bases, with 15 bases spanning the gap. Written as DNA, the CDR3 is TGTGCCAGCAGCTTGGAGGGTGTGAGGGGATACATTCAGTACTTC. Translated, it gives CASSLEGVRGYIQYF.

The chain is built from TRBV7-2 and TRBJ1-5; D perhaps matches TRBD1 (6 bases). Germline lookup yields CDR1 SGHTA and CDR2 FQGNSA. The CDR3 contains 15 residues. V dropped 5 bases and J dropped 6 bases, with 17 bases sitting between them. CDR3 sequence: CASSPQVGGRQPQHF. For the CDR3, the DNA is TGTGCCAGCAGCCCCCAGGTAGGGGGTCGTCAGCCCCAGCATTTT.

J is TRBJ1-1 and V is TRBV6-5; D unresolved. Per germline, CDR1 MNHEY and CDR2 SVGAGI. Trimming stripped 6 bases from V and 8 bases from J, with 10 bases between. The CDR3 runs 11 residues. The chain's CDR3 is CASSDRIEAFF. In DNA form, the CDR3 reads TGTGCCAGCAGCGACCGAATCGAAGCTTTCTTT.

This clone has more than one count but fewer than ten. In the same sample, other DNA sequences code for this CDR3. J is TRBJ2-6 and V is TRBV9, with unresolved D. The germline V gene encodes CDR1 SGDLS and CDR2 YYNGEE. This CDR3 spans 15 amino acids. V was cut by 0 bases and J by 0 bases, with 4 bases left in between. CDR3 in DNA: TGTGCCAGCAGCGTAGCTAGCTCTGGGGCCAACGTCCTGACTTTC. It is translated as CASSVASSGANVLTF. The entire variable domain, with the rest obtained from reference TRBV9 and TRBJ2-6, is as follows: DSGVTQTPKHLITATGQRVTLRCSPRSGDLSVYWYQQSLDQGLQFLIQYYNGEERAKGNILERFSAQQFPDLHSELNLSSLELGDSALYFCASSVASSGANVLTFGAGSRLTVL.

This chain's CDR3 is CASSPQKGNEQFF. In nucleotides, the CDR3 is TGTGCCAGCAGCCCTCAGAAGGGGAATGAGCAGTTCTTC. The chain is built from TRBV7-2 and TRBJ2-1; TRBD1 might be the D (5 bases). Trimming left V 5 bases short and J 7 bases short, with 12 bases between. The CDR3 length is 13 residues. Per the germline V gene, CDR1 is SGHTA and CDR2 is FQGNSA.

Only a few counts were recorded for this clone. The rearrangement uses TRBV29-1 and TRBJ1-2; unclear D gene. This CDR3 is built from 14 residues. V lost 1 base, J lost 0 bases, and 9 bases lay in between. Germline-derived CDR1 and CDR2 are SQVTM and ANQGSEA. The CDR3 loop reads CSVEGGETNYGYTF. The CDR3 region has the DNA TGCAGCGTTGAAGGGGGAGAGACTAACTATGGCTACACCTTC.

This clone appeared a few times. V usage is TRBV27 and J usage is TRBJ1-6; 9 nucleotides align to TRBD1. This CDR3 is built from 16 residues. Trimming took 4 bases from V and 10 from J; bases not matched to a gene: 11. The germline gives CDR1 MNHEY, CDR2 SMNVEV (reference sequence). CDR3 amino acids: CASSSQPGQGFSPLHF. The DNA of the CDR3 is TGTGCCAGCAGTTCTCAACCGGGACAGGGATTCTCACCCCTCCACTTT.

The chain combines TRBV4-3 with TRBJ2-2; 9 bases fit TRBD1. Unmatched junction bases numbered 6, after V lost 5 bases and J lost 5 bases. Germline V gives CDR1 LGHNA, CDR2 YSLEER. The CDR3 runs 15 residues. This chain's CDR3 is CASSTQGADTGELFF. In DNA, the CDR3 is TGCGCCAGCAGCACACAGGGGGCTGATACCGGGGAGCTGTTTTTT.

The CDR3 region is CASSEGDYEQYF. The CDR3 DNA is TGTGCCAGCAGTGAAGGGGACTACGAGCAGTACTTC. The rearrangement joins TRBV6-1 to TRBJ2-7; D remains unclear. The germline gives CDR1 MNHNS, CDR2 SASEGT. V dropped 1 base and J dropped 3 bases, with 4 bases sitting between them. The CDR3 contains 12 residues.

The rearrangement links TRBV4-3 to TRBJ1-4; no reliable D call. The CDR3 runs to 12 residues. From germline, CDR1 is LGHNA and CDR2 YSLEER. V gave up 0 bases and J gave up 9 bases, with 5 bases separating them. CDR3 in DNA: TGCGCCAGCAGCCAAGAGACGCAAAAACTGTTTTTT. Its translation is CASSQETQKLFF.

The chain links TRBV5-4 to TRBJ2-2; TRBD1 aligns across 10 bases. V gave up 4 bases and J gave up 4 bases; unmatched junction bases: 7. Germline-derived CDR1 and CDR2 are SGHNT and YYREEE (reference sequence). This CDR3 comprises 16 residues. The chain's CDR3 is CASSLRQGAGTGELFF. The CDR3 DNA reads TGTGCCAGCAGCCTGCGACAGGGGGCGGGCACCGGGGAGCTGTTTTTT. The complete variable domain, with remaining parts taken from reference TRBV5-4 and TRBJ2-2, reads ETGVTQSPTHLIKTRGQQVTLRCSSQSGHNTVSWYQQALGQGPQFIFQYYREEENGRGNFPPRFSGLQFPNYSSELNVNALELDDSALYLCASSLRQGAGTGELFFGEGSRLTVL.

CDR3: CASSQGPLLFSTDTQYF. The CDR3 DNA follows: TGCGCCAGCAGCCAAGGCCCGCTCCTCTTTAGCACAGATACGCAGTATTTT. The rearrangement joins TRBV4-3 to TRBJ2-3, with D unresolved. The ends were cut back, 1 base at V and 0 bases at J, with 14 bases in the middle. The length of the CDR3 is 17 residues. Germline V gene sequence: CDR1 LGHNA, CDR2 YSLEER.

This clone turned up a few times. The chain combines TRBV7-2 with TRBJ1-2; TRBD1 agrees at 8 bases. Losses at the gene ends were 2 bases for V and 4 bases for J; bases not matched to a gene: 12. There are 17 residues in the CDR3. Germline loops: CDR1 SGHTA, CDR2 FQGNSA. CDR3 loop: CASSLTSGTGVSYGYTF. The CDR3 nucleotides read TGTGCCAGCAGCTTAACCTCCGGGACAGGAGTTTCCTATGGCTACACCTTC.

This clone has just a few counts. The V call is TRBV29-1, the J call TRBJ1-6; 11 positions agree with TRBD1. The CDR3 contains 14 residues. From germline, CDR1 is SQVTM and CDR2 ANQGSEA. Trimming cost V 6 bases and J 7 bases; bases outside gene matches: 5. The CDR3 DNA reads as TGCAGCGTGAGGACAGGGGGCTCAAATTCACCCCTCCACTTT. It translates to CSVRTGGSNSPLHF.

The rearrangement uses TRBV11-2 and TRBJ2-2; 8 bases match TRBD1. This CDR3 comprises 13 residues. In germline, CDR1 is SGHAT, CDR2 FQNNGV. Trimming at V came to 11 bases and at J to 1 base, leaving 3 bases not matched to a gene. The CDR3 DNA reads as TGTGCCGGCGGACAGGGGAACACCGGGGAGCTGTTTTTT. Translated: CAGGQGNTGELFF.

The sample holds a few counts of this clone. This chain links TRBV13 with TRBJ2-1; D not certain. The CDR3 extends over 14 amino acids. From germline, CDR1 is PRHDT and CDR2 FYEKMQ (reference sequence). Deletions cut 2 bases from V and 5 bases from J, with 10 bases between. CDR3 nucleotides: TGTGCCAGCAGCTTATACGCCCGTAACAATGAGCAGTTCTTC. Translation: CASSLYARNNEQFF.

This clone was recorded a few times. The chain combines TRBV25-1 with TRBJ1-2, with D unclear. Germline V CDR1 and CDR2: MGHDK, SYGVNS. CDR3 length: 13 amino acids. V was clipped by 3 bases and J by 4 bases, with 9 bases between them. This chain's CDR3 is CASSEGDVYGYTF. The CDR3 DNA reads TGTGCCAGCAGTGAGGGCGACGTCTATGGCTACACCTTC.

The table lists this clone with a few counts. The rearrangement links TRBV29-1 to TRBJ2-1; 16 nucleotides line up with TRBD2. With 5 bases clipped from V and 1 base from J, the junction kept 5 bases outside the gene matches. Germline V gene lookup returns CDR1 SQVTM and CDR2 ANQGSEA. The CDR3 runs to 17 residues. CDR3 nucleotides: TGCAGCGTTTCCGGGACTAGCGGGGGGGATTCCTACAATGAGCAGTTCTTC. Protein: CSVSGTSGGDSYNEQFF.

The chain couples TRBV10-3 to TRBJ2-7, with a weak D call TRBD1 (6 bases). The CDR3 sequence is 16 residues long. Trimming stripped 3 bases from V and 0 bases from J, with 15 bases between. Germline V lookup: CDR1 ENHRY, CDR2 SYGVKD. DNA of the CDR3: TGTGCCATCAGTGATTCACACAGGGAAAGCTCCTACGAGCAGTACTTC. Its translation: CAISDSHRESSYEQYF.